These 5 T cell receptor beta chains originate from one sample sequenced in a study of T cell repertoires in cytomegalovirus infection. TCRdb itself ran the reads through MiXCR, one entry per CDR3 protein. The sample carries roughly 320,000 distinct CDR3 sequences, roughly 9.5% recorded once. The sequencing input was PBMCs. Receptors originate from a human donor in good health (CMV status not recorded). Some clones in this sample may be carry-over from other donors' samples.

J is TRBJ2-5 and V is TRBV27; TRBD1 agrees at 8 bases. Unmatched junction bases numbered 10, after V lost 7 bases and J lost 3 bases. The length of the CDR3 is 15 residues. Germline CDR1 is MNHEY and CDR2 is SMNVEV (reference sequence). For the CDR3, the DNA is TGTGCCAGCACCTCCTGGAAACAGGGGGAAGAGACCCAGTACTTC. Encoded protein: CASTSWKQGEETQYF.

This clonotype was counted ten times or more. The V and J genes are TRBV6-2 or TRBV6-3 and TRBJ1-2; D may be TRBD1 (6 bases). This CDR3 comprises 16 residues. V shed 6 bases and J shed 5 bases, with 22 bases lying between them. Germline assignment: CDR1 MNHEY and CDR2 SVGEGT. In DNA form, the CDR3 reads TGTGCCAGCAGCTCGACAGGACCGGCGACGGGGTATGGCTACACCTTC. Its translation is CASSSTGPATGYGYTF.

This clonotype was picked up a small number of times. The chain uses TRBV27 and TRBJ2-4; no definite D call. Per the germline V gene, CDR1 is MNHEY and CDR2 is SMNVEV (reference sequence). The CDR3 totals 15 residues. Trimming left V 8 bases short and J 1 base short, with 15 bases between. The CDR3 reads CASWGRDFAKNIQYF. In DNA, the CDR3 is TGTGCCAGCTGGGGTCGAGACTTCGCCAAAAACATTCAGTACTTC.

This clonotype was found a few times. The CDR3 DNA reads TGTGCCAGCAGTTTAGTGAAGCACACCGGGGAGCTGTTTTTT. Encoded protein: CASSLVKHTGELFF. The V call is TRBV12-3 or TRBV12-4, the J call TRBJ2-2; D not certain. CDR3 size: 14 residues. V shed 1 base and J shed 3 bases, with 6 bases lying between them.

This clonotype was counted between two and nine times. The CDR3 loop is CASSLSPMFDTEAFF. DNA for the CDR3: TGTGCCAGCAGTTTATCTCCCATGTTCGACACTGAAGCTTTCTTT. This chain joins TRBV28 and TRBJ1-1; D remains ambiguous. CDR1 is MDHEN and CDR2 is SYDVKM in the germline V gene. The CDR3 covers 15 residues. V was cut by 1 base and J by 3 bases, with 12 bases left in between.